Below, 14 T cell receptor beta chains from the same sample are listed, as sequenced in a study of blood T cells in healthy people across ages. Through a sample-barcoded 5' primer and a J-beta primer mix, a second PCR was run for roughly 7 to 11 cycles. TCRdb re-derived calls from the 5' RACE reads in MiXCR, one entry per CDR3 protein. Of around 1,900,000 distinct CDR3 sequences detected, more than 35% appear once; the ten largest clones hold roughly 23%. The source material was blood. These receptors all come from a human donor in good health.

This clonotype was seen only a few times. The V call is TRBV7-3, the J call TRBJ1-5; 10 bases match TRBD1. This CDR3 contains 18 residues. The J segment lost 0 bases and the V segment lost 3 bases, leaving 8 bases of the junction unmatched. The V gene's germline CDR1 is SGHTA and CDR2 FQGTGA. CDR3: CASSFKGTGANSNQPQHF. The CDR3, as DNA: TGTGCCAGCAGCTTTAAAGGGACAGGGGCTAATAGCAATCAGCCCCAGCATTTT.

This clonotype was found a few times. The CDR3: CASSSEKGQGGFQTLEQYF. The DNA of the CDR3 is TGTGCCAGCAGCTCGGAGAAGGGACAGGGAGGATTTCAGACCCTCGAGCAGTACTTC. The chain employs TRBV9 and TRBJ2-5; TRBD1 aligns across 9 bases. The J call could be wrong; TRBJ2-7 is a better fit for the DNA end. The CDR3 spans 19 residues. CDR1 and CDR2 (germline): SGDLS, YYNGEE.

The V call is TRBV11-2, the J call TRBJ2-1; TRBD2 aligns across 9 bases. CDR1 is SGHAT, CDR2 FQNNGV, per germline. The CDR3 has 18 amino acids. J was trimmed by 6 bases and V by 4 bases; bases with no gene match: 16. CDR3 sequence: CASSSARDGGGAFNEQFF. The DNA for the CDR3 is TGTGCCAGCAGCTCAGCCCGCGATGGCGGGGGGGCCTTCAATGAGCAGTTCTTC. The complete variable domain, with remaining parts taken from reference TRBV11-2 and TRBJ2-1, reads EAGVAQSPRYKIIEKRQSVAFWCNPISGHATLYWYQQILGQGPKLLIQFQNNGVVDDSQLPKDRFSAERLKGVDSTLKIQPAKLEDSAVYLCASSSARDGGGAFNEQFFGPGTRLTVL.

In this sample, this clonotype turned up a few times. The CDR3 is CASSRTEQGAISYNEQFF. In DNA form, the CDR3 reads TGCGCCAGCAGCCGCACCGAACAGGGGGCCATCTCCTACAATGAGCAGTTCTTC. The chain uses TRBV5-1 and TRBJ2-1; 9 bases are shared with TRBD1. This CDR3 spans 18 amino acids. V dropped 4 bases and J dropped 0; count of bases not matched to a gene: 11. The germline gives CDR1 SGHRS, CDR2 YFSETQ.

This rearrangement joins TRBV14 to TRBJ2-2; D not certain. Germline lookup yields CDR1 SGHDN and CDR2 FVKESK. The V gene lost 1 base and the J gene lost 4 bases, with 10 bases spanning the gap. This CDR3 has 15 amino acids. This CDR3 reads CASSQVGFITGELFF. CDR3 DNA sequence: TGTGCCAGCAGCCAAGTGGGATTTATCACCGGGGAGCTGTTTTTT. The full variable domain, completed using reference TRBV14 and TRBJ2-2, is EAGVTQFPSHSVIEKGQTVTLRCDPISGHDNLYWYRRVMGKEIKFLLHFVKESKQDESGMPNNRFLAERTGGTYSTLKVQPAELEDSGVYFCASSQVGFITGELFFGEGSRLTVL.

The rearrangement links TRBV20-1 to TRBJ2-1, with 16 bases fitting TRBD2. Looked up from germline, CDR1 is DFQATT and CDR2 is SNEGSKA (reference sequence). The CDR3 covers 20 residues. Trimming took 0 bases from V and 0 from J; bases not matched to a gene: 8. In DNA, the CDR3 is TGCAGTGCTAGAGAGGAGGGACTAGCGGGAGGGTCGAGCTCCTACAATGAGCAGTTCTTC. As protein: CSAREEGLAGGSSSYNEQFF.

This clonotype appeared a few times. The CDR3 DNA follows: TGCAGTGCTAGCGGCAGTTCGAACACCGGGGAGCTGTTTTTT. It is translated as CSASGSSNTGELFF. V gene TRBV20-1 combines with J gene TRBJ2-2; no clear D gene. CDR1 is DFQATT, CDR2 SNEGSKA, per germline (reference sequence). This CDR3 has 14 residues. V was cut by 3 bases and J by 0 bases, with 8 bases left in between.

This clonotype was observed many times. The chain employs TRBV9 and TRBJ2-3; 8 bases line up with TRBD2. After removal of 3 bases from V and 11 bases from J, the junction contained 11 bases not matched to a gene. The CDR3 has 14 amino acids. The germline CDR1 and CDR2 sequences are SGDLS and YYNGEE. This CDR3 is CASSATDRLAGQYF. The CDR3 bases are TGTGCCAGCAGCGCCACCGACCGGCTAGCGGGGCAGTATTTT.

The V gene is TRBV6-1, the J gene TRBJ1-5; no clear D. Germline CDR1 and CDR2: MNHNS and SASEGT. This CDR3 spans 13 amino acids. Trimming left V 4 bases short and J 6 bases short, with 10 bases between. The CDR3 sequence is CASSVGPPQPQHF. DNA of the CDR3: TGTGCCAGCAGTGTTGGCCCTCCTCAGCCCCAGCATTTT.

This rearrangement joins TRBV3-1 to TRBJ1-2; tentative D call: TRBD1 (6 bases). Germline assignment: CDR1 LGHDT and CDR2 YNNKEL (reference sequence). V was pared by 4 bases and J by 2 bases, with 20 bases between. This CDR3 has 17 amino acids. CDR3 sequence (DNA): TGTGCCAGCAGCCCTGGACTCGGGACATCGAGAAACTATGGCTACACCTTC. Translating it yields CASSPGLGTSRNYGYTF.

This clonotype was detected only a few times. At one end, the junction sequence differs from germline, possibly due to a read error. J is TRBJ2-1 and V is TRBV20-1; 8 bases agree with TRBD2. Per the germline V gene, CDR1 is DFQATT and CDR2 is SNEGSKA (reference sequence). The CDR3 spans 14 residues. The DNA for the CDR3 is TGCAGTGCGAGAGGTAGCGGGGACTACAATGAGCAGTTCTTC. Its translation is CSARGSGDYNEQFF.

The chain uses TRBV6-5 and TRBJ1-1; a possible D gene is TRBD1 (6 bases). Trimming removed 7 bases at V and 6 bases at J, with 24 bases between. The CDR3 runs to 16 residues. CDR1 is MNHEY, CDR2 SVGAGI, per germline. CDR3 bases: TGTGCCAGCAAGTCCTCCCTCGGGGGGGCTCGACCTGAAGCTTTCTTT. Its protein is CASKSSLGGARPEAFF.

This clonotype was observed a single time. CDR3: CASSESRDIQYF. The CDR3 DNA is TGTGCCAGCAGTGAATCCCGAGACATTCAGTACTTC. V is TRBV2 and J is TRBJ2-4; D remains ambiguous. This CDR3 comprises 12 residues. Germline V gene lookup returns CDR1 SNHLY and CDR2 FYNNEI. Trimming cost V 2 bases and J 8 bases, with 7 bases left between them.

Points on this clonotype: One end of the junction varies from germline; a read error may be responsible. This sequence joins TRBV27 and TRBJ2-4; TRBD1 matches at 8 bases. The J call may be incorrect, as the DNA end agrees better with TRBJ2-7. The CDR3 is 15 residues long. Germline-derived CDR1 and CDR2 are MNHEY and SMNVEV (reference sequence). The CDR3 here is CTSSEGQGKSYEQYF. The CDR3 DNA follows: TGTACCAGCAGTGAAGGACAGGGTAAATCCTACGAGCAGTACTTC.